Following are 2 T cell receptor beta chains from one sample sequenced in a study of CD8 T cells in ankylosing spondylitis. TCRdb analysed the 5' RACE reads with MiXCR anew, one entry per CDR3 protein. The data contain about 300,000 distinct CDR3 sequences, around 21% of them seen just once; the ten biggest clones take up 3.5% to 4.5%. Source material: blood, either unsorted or a sorted T cell fraction (not recorded which). The receptors shown here come from a female donor with ankylosing spondylitis or in good health (not recorded which).

In its sample, this clonotype was seen a few times. The chain couples TRBV10-3 to TRBJ2-1; 8 nucleotides line up with TRBD2. Germline CDR1 ENHRY, CDR2 SYGVKD. The CDR3 sequence is 11 residues long. Here the CDR3 reads CGANSGTEQFF. In DNA, the CDR3 is TGTGGCGCTAATAGCGGGACAGAGCAGTTCTTC.

This clonotype was counted between two and nine times. In DNA form, the CDR3 reads TGTGCCAGCAGCGTAGCCGGGAGGGCCATGACAGATACGCAGTATTTT. As protein: CASSVAGRAMTDTQYF. V is TRBV9 and J is TRBJ2-3, with 8 bases aligning to TRBD2. V was clipped by 0 bases and J by 3 bases; unmatched bases: 6. The CDR3 runs 16 residues. CDR1 and CDR2 from the germline V gene are SGDLS and YYNGEE.